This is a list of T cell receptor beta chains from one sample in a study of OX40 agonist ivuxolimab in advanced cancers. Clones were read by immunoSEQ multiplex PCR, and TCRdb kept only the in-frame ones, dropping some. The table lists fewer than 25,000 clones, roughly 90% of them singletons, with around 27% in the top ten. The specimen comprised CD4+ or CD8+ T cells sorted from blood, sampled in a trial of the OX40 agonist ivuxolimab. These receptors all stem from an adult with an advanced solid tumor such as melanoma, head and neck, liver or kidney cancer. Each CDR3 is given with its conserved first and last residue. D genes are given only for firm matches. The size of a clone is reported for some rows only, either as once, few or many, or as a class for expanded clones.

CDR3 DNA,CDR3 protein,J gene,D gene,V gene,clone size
TGTGCCAGCAGCTTTGTGACAGCGGGGGGAGGCTACACCTTC,CASSFVTAGGGYTF,TRBJ1-2,NA,TRBV7-2,NA
TGCGCCAGCAGCTTGGTTCCCGGTAAGGAGCAGTACTTC,CASSLVPGKEQYF,TRBJ2-7,NA,TRBV5-1,NA
TGTGCCAGCAGTTCCCGGGACTCCTCCTACGAGCAGTACTTC,CASSSRDSSYEQYF,TRBJ2-7,NA,TRBV7-6,NA
TGTGCCAGCAGTTTAAACATTTACTACGAGCAGTACTTC,CASSLNIYYEQYF,TRBJ2-7,NA,TRBV27,NA
TGTGCCAGCAGTGAAAGGGTTCGGGGAAACACCATATATTTT,CASSERVRGNTIYF,TRBJ1-3,NA,TRBV6-1,few
TGTGCCAGCAGACAGGGGGCCCACAATGAGCAGTTCTTC,CASRQGAHNEQFF,TRBJ2-1,TRBD1,TRBV27,NA
TGTGCCACCAGCAGAGGTTCGGGCCTCTTCCTGAACGAGCAGTACTTC,CATSRGSGLFLNEQYF,TRBJ2-7,NA,TRBV15,NA
TGTGCCAGCAAAGAGACAGGGACCTACACTGAAGCTTTCTTT,CASKETGTYTEAFF,TRBJ1-1,TRBD1,TRBV2,NA
TGCGCCAGCAGCTCGTGGACTAGCACCGAGCAGTACTTC,CASSSWTSTEQYF,TRBJ2-7,TRBD2,TRBV5-1,NA
TGTGCCAGCAGCCACAACCCGGGGAGCAATCAGCCCCAGCATTTT,CASSHNPGSNQPQHF,TRBJ1-5,NA,TRBV5-6,NA
TGCAGCGTTGAAGCCTTTCGGGGTGTGGGCTACGAGCAGTACTTC,CSVEAFRGVGYEQYF,TRBJ2-7,NA,TRBV29-1,once
TGTGCCACCAGCAGAGATCGGTCCCAGCCCCAGCATTTT,CATSRDRSQPQHF,TRBJ1-5,NA,TRBV15,NA
TGTGCCAGCAGCTCTTCCGGGACTAGCGGCAATGAGCAGTTCTTC,CASSSSGTSGNEQFF,TRBJ2-1,TRBD2,TRBV7-8,NA
TGTGCCAGCATCCGTAAGACCCAGTACTTC,CASIRKTQYF,TRBJ2-5,NA,TRBV28,once
TGTGCCAGCAGCCTCGGGGACAGGGGGCAATACGAGCAGTACTTC,CASSLGDRGQYEQYF,TRBJ2-7,TRBD1,TRBV13,NA